The clone carrying this T cell receptor beta chain has a count of ten or more. Its target is not known. The cDNA was synthesized by means of template-switch 5'RACE, which was carried out with 10-nucleotide random UMIs. TCRdb re-analysed the 5' RACE reads in MiXCR, keeping a single row per CDR3 protein. Found here are some 60,000 distinct CDR3 sequences, around a tenth of them singletons; the top ten hold roughly an eighth. Time point described: longitudinal time-point 2. The study built unsorted libraries from 2 million PBMCs kept at -80 C. The sample comes from a study of neurological immune-mediated disorders. Whole-study results and caveats: It was HTLV-1-associated myelopathy that showed the most TCR clonal expansion, while multiple sclerosis showed the least, falling below healthy controls.

CDR1 is MNHEY and CDR2 is SMNVEV in the germline V gene (reference sequence). The CDR3 spans 14 residues. With V trimmed by 7 bases and J by 0 bases, 3 bases remained unmatched. The chain has TRBV27 and TRBJ2-1, with 7 bases matching TRBD2. The sequenced sample was PBMCs. This sequence was found in a young man in good health. As DNA, the CDR3 is TGTGCCAGCACCGTAGCGGGCTCCTACAATGAGCAGTTCTTC. This translates into CASTVAGSYNEQFF.